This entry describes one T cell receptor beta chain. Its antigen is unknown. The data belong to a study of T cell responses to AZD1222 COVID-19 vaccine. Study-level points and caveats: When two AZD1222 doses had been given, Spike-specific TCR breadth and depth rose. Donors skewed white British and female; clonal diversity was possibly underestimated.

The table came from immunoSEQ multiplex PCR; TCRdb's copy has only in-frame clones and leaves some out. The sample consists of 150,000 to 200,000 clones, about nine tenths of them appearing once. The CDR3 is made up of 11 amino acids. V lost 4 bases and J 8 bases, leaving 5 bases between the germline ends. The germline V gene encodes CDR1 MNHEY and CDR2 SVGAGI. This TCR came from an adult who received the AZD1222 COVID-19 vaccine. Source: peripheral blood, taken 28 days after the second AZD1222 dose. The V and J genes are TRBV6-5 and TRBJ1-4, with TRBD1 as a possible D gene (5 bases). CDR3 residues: CASSWGEKLFF. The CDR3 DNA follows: TGTGCCAGCAGTTGGGGCGAAAAACTGTTTTTT.